The T cell receptor (beta chain) under discussion was sequenced for a study of monozygotic twins with inflammatory bowel disease. This CDR3 comprises 13 residues. CDR1 and CDR2 from the germline V gene are ENHRY and SYGVKD. TCRdb re-called the 5' RACE reads and catalogs CDR3 proteins one per entry, DNA excluded. Its table records around 380,000 distinct CDR3 sequences. V gene TRBV10-3 combines with J gene TRBJ1-2; with no DNA, the TCRdb D assignment of TRBD1 cannot be verified. Sample: blood. This receptor was obtained from a human donor with ulcerative colitis or Crohn's disease, or a healthy co-twin of an affected twin (not recorded which). CDR3 sequence: CAISGAGDYGYTF.